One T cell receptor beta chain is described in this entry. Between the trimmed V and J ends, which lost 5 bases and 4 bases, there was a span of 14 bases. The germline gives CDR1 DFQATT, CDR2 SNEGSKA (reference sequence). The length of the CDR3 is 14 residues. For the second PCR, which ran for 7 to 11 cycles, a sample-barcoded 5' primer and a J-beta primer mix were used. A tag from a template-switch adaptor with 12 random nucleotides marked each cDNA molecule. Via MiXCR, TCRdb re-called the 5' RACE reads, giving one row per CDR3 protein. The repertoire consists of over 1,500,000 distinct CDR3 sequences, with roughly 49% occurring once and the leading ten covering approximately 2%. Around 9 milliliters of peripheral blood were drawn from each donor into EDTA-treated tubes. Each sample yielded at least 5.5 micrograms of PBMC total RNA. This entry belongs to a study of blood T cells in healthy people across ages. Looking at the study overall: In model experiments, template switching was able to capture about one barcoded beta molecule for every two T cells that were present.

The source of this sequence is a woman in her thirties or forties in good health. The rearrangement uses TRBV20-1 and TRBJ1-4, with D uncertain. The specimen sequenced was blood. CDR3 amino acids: CSAVGWVDNEKLFF. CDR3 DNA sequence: TGCAGTGCTGTCGGCTGGGTGGATAATGAAAAACTGTTTTTT.